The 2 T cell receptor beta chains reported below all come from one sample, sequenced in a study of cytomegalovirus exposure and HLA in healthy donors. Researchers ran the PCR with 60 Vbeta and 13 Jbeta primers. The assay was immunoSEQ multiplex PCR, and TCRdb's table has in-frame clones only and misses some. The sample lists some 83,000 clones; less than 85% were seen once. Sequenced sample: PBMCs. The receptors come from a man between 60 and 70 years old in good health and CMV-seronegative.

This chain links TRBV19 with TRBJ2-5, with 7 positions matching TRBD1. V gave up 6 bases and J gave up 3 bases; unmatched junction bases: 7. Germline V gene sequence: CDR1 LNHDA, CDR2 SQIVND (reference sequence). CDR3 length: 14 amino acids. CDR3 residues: CASRDRTQKETQYF. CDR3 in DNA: TGTGCCAGTAGGGACAGGACCCAGAAAGAGACCCAGTACTTC. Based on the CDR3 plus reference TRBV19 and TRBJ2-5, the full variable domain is DGGITQSPKYLFRKEGQNVTLSCEQNLNHDAMYWYRQDPGQGLRLIYYSQIVNDFQKGDIAEGYSVSREKKESFPLTVTSAQKNPTAFYLCASRDRTQKETQYFGPGTRLLVL.

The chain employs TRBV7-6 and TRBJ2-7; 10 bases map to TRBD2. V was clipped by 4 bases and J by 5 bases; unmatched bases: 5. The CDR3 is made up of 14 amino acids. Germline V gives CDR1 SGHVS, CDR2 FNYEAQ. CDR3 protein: CASSWERGGNEQYF. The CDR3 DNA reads TGTGCCAGCAGCTGGGAGCGGGGGGGCAACGAGCAGTACTTC.